The next 19 T cell receptor beta chains were all read from a single sample in a study of T-cell memory formation after mild COVID-19. TCRdb redid the calling of the 5' RACE reads with MiXCR, one entry per CDR3 protein. The table shows 57,000 or so distinct CDR3 sequences, with 9% to 9.5% occurring only once. Sequenced material: PBMCs or a T cell subset sorted from them (not recorded which). The receptor set was obtained from a man aged 18 to 29 who had mild COVID-19 (a few samples of this study predate the infection). Cell type and time point are not known.

This clonotype was found a few times. This chain links TRBV9 with TRBJ2-3; 7 bases map to TRBD2. The trim removed 4 bases at V and 8 bases at J, leaving 13 bases unmatched. CDR1 and CDR2 (germline): SGDLS, YYNGEE. This CDR3 spans 15 amino acids. The CDR3 reads CASSPLSGEVITQYF. The DNA for the CDR3 is TGTGCCAGCAGCCCCCTCAGCGGGGAGGTCATTACGCAGTATTTT.

The chain has TRBV7-9 and TRBJ2-3; 10 nucleotides agree with TRBD2. The CDR3 totals 15 residues. The germline V gene encodes CDR1 SEHNR and CDR2 FQNEAQ (reference sequence). Trimming cost V 0 bases and J 4 bases; bases outside gene matches: 1. The CDR3 loop reads CASSLAAGGPDTQYF. Written as DNA, the CDR3 is TGTGCCAGCAGCTTAGCAGCGGGGGGGCCAGATACGCAGTATTTT.

The chain links TRBV2 to TRBJ2-1; no clear D gene. V lost 6 bases and J 5 bases, leaving 8 bases between the germline ends. Germline V CDR1 and CDR2: SNHLY, FYNNEI. The CDR3 totals 12 residues. Here the CDR3 reads CASSALDNEQFF. DNA for the CDR3: TGTGCCAGCAGCGCTCTCGACAATGAGCAGTTCTTC.

This sequence joins TRBV27 and TRBJ2-1; TRBD1 or TRBD2 may be the D gene (6 bases each). The CDR3 consists of 16 residues. The V and J ends lost 5 bases and 0 bases respectively, with 14 bases between them. The germline gives CDR1 MNHEY, CDR2 SMNVEV (reference sequence). In DNA, the CDR3 is TGTGCCAGCAGTCCGTGGGGGGCGAGCTCCTACAATGAGCAGTTCTTC. Translation gives CASSPWGASSYNEQFF.

This chain uses TRBV11-2 with TRBJ2-7; 10 nucleotides match TRBD1. This CDR3 comprises 15 residues. Trimming at V came to 4 bases and at J to 5 bases, leaving 8 bases not matched to a gene. Per the germline V gene, CDR1 is SGHAT and CDR2 is FQNNGV. CDR3: CASSWGGQGWNEQYV. For the CDR3, the DNA is TGTGCCAGCAGCTGGGGGGGACAGGGGTGGAACGAGCAGTACGTC.

This clonotype was detected a few times. This chain uses TRBV12-3 or TRBV12-4 with TRBJ2-6, with D maybe TRBD2 (6 bases). The CDR3 has 15 amino acids. The germline V and J ends were trimmed by 7 bases and 4 bases, with 14 bases remaining between them. CDR3 protein: CASTLEGEGANVLTF. CDR3 DNA: TGTGCCAGCACCTTGGAGGGCGAAGGGGCCAACGTCCTGACTTTC.

A few counts support this clonotype. The chain employs TRBV6-5 and TRBJ2-3; 8 bases agree with TRBD1. The CDR3 sequence is 16 residues long. Germline V gene data show CDR1 as MNHEY and CDR2 as SVGAGI. V was pared by 2 bases and J by 4 bases, with 8 bases of the junction left unmatched. The CDR3 loop reads CASSYAGGTLPDTQYF. In nucleotides, the CDR3 is TGTGCCAGCAGTTACGCAGGGGGCACCCTGCCAGATACGCAGTATTTT.

A few counts support this clonotype. The chain couples TRBV27 to TRBJ2-3; tentatively, D is TRBD2 (7 bases). Trimming pared 8 bases from V and 7 bases from J, leaving 16 bases between. Germline V CDR1 and CDR2: MNHEY, SMNVEV (reference sequence). There are 13 residues in the CDR3. The CDR3 DNA reads TGTGCCAGCCAAGGGGGGGGGCGTAATACGCAGTATTTT. Its translation is CASQGGGRNTQYF.

The table lists this clonotype with a few counts. This rearrangement joins TRBV29-1 to TRBJ2-7, with 8 bases lining up with TRBD1. The germline gives CDR1 SQVTM, CDR2 ANQGSEA. The V segment lost 7 bases and the J segment 5 bases; nucleotides outside the gene matches: 7. CDR3 length equals 12 residues. This CDR3 reads CSGTTDRDEQYF. The CDR3 DNA sequence: TGCAGCGGCACGACGGACAGGGACGAGCAGTACTTC.

This clonotype has more than one count but fewer than ten. V usage is TRBV4-3 and J usage is TRBJ2-3, with D hard to call. The V and J ends lost 0 bases and 2 bases respectively, with 3 bases between them. This CDR3 has 13 amino acids. Looked up from germline, CDR1 is LGHNA and CDR2 is YSLEER. For the CDR3, the DNA is TGCGCCAGCAGCCAAGATACCACAGATACGCAGTATTTT. Protein product: CASSQDTTDTQYF.

This clonotype has more than one count but fewer than ten. The genes are TRBV20-1 and TRBJ2-1, with 8 bases fitting TRBD1. Germline CDR1 is DFQATT and CDR2 is SNEGSKA (reference sequence). After removal of 6 bases from V and 6 bases from J, the junction contained 13 bases not matched to a gene. There are 15 residues in the CDR3. CDR3: CSACPARTGFNEQFF. DNA of the CDR3: TGCAGTGCCTGTCCCGCAAGGACAGGGTTCAATGAGCAGTTCTTC.

The V call is TRBV3-1, the J call TRBJ2-3; D not resolved. Germline loops: CDR1 LGHDT, CDR2 YNNKEL (reference sequence). The V gene lost 0 bases and the J gene lost 7 bases, with 14 bases spanning the gap. This CDR3 comprises 15 residues. The CDR3 region has the DNA TGTGCCAGCAGCCAAGATACGTGGGCCCTAAATACGCAGTATTTT. Amino acids: CASSQDTWALNTQYF.

The table lists this clonotype with a few counts. The rearrangement joins TRBV3-1 to TRBJ2-5, with D tentatively TRBD2 (5 bases). Deletions cut 4 bases from V and 0 bases from J, with 9 bases between. CDR1 is LGHDT, CDR2 YNNKEL, per germline (reference sequence). The CDR3 consists of 14 residues. In DNA, the CDR3 is TGTGCCAGCAGCCGACTATTTTACCAAGAGACCCAGTACTTC. It codes for CASSRLFYQETQYF.

This clonotype was recorded a few times. This likely comes from a read error, as the CDR3 has no conserved phenylalanine or tryptophan at its end. The limits of the CDR3 on the DNA are not certain, so only TCRdb's listed CDR3 is given. The V gene is TRBV15, the J gene TRBJ2-3; TRBD2, the table's D call, lacks a check against the DNA. Germline CDR1 is LNHNV and CDR2 is YYDKDF (reference sequence). The CDR3 is 13 amino acids in total, end residues counted. CDR3 residues: CATSRDLSGGSGL.

The chain recombines TRBV5-4 with TRBJ2-3; D uncertain. The CDR3 runs 11 residues. Trimming left V 4 bases short and J 5 bases short, with 5 bases between. Germline assignment: CDR1 SGHNT and CDR2 YYREEE (reference sequence). CDR3 residues: CASSARDTQYF. CDR3 DNA: TGTGCCAGCAGCGCGCGAGATACGCAGTATTTT.

This clonotype turned up a few times. The chain recombines TRBV7-9 with TRBJ1-5, with no clear D. The V end was cut by 1 base, the J end by 6 bases, with 7 bases between. Germline V CDR1 and CDR2: SEHNR, FQNEAQ (reference sequence). The CDR3 totals 13 residues. CDR3 amino acids: CASSLGPPQPQHF. In nucleotides, the CDR3 is TGTGCCAGCAGCTTAGGTCCCCCTCAGCCCCAGCATTTT.

This clonotype was observed a handful of times. V and J are TRBV11-1 and TRBJ2-1; D might be TRBD1 (7 bases). Germline values: CDR1 SGHAT, CDR2 FQDESV (reference sequence). V was pared by 5 bases and J by 0 bases, with 17 bases between. The CDR3 length is 17 residues. CDR3 sequence: CASSQGGTGASYNEQFF. CDR3 DNA sequence: TGTGCCAGCAGCCAGGGGGGCACAGGGGCCTCCTACAATGAGCAGTTCTTC.

The J gene is TRBJ2-3, the V gene TRBV4-3, with 13 bases that match TRBD2. The trim removed 4 bases at V and 0 bases at J, leaving 7 bases unmatched. CDR1 is LGHNA, CDR2 YSLEER, per germline. The CDR3 spans 18 residues. The chain's CDR3 is CASSRGTSGVLSTDTQYF. The CDR3 DNA is TGCGCCAGCAGCCGAGGGACTAGCGGGGTACTTAGCACAGATACGCAGTATTTT.

This clonotype was seen more than once but under ten times. This chain uses TRBV6-5 with TRBJ2-5; 9 bases fit TRBD2. J lost 4 bases, V lost 6 bases, and 12 bases had no gene match. From germline, CDR1 is MNHEY and CDR2 SVGAGI. The length of the CDR3 is 16 residues. CDR3 residues: CASRAQPGTSRETQYF. CDR3 bases: TGTGCCAGCAGGGCCCAACCCGGGACTAGCCGAGAGACCCAGTACTTC.